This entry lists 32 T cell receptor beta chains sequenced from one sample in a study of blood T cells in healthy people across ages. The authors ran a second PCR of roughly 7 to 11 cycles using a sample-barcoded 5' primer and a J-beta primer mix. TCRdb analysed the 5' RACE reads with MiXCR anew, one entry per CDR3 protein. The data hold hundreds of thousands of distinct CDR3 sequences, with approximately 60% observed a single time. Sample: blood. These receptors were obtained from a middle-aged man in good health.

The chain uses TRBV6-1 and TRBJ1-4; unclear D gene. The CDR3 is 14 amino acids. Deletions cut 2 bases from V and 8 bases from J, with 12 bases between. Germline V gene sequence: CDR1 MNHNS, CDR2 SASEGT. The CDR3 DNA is TGTGCCAGCAGTGAACGGGGAGATGACGAAAAACTGTTTTTT. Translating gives CASSERGDDEKLFF.

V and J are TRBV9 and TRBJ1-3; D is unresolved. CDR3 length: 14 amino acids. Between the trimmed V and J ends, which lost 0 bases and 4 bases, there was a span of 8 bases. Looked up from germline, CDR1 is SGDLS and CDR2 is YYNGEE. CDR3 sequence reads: CASSVAGTGNTIYF. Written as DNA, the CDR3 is TGTGCCAGCAGCGTAGCGGGAACCGGAAACACCATATATTTT.

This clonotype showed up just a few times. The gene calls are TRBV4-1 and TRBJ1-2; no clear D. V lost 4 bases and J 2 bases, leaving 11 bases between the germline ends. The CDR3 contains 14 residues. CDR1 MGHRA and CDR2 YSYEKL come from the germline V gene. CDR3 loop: CASSPREGNYGYTF. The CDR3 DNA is TGCGCCAGCAGCCCCCGGGAAGGGAACTATGGCTACACCTTC.

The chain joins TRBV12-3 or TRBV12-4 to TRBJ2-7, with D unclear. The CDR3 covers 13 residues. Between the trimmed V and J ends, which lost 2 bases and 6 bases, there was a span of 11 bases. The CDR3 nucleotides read TGTGCCAGCAGTTTAACCACTCCCGGCGAGCAGTACTTC. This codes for CASSLTTPGEQYF.

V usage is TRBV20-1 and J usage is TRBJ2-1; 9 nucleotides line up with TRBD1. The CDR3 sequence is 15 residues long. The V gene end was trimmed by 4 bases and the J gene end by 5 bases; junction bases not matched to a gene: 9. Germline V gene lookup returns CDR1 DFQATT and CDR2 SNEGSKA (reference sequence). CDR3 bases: TGCAGTGCTAATAACCGGGACAGGGCTGACAATGAGCAGTTCTTC. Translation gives CSANNRDRADNEQFF.

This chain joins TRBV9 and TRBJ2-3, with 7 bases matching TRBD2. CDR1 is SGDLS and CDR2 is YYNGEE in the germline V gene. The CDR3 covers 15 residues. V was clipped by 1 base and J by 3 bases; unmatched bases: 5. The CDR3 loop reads CASSVPGTMTDTQYF. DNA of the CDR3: TGTGCCAGCAGCGTACCCGGGACTATGACAGATACGCAGTATTTT.

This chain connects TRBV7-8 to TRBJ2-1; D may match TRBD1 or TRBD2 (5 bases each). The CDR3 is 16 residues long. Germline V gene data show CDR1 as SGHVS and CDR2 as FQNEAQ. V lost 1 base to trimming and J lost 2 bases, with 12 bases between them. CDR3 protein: CASSLVAGRAYNEQFF. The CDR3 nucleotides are TGTGCCAGCAGCTTAGTGGCAGGGAGAGCCTACAATGAGCAGTTCTTC.

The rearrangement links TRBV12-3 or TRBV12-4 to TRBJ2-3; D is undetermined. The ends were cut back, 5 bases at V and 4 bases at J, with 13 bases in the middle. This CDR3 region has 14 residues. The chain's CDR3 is CASSQTLSADTQYF. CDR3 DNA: TGTGCCAGCAGTCAGACGCTATCCGCAGATACGCAGTATTTT.

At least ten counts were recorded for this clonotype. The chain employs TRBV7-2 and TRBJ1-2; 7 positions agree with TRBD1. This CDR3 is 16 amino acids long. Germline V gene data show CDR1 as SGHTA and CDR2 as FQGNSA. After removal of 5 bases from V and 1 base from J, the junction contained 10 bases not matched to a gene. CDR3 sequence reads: CASSGRPGTDNYGYTF. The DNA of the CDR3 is TGTGCCAGCAGCGGCCGGCCCGGGACAGATAACTATGGCTACACCTTC.

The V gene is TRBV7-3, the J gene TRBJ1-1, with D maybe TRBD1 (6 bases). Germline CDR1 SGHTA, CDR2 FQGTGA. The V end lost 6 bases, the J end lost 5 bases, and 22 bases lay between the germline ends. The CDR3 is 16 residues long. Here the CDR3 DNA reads TGTGCCAGCAGTCACGCCAGGGGAGATGGTCGTACTGAAGCTTTCTTT. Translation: CASSHARGDGRTEAFF.

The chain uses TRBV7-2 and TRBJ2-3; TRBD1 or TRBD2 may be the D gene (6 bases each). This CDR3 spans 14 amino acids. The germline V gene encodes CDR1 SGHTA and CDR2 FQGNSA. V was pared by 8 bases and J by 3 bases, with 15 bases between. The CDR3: CASPRGVRTDTQYF. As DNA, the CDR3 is TGTGCCAGCCCTAGGGGGGTGCGTACAGATACGCAGTATTTT.

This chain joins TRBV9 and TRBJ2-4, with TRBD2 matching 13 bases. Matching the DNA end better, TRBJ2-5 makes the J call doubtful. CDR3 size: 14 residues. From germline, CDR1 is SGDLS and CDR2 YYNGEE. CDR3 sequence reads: CASSVRLAGGTQYF. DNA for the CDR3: TGTGCCAGCAGCGTGCGACTAGCGGGGGGGACCCAGTACTTC.

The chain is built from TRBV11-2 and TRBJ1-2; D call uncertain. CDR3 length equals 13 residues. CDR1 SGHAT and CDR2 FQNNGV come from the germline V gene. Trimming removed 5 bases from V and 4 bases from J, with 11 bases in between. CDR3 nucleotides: TGTGCCAGCAGCCAATCTCCGCCCTATGGCTACACCTTC. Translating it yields CASSQSPPYGYTF.

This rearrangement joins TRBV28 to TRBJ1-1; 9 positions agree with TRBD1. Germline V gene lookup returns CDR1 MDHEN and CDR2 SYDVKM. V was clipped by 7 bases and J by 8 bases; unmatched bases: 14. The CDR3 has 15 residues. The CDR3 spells CASTDQIGGTGEAFF. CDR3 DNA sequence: TGTGCCAGCACCGACCAAATTGGGGGGACAGGGGAAGCTTTCTTT.

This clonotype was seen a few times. The CDR3: CASSLGQGVNEQFF. Written as DNA, the CDR3 is TGTGCCAGCAGTTTAGGGCAGGGAGTCAATGAGCAGTTCTTC. This chain links TRBV12-3 or TRBV12-4 with TRBJ2-1; D is tentatively TRBD1 or TRBD2 (5 bases each). The CDR3 has 14 amino acids. V lost 1 base to trimming and J lost 6 bases, with 10 bases between them.

The CDR3 DNA follows: TGTGCCAGCAGCCAAGATCGGGGGGGATCCGGGGAGCTGTTTTTT. Protein product: CASSQDRGGSGELFF. The rearrangement joins TRBV4-2 to TRBJ2-2, with TRBD2 matching 8 bases. V lost 0 bases to trimming and J lost 6 bases; unmatched junction nucleotides: 3. The germline CDR1 and CDR2 sequences are LGHNA and YNFKEQ. There are 15 residues in the CDR3.

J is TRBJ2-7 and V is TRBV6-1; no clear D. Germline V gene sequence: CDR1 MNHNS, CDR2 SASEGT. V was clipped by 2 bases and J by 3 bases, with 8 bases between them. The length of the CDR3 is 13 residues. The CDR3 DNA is TGTGCCAGCAGTGAACTTAGGGACTACGAGCAGTACTTC. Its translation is CASSELRDYEQYF.

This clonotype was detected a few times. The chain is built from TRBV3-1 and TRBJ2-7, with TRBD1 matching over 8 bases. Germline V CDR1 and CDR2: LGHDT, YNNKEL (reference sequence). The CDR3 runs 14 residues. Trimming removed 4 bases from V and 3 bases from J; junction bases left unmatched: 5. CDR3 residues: CASSRTGKGYEQYF. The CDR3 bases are TGTGCCAGCAGCCGGACAGGGAAAGGCTACGAGCAGTACTTC.

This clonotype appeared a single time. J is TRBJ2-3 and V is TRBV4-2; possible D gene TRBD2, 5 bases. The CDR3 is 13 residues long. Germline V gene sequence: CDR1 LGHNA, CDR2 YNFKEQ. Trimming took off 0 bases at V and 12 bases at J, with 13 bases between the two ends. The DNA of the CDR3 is TGTGCCAGCAGCCAAGATCGGTCTAGCCGCCAGTATTTT. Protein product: CASSQDRSSRQYF.

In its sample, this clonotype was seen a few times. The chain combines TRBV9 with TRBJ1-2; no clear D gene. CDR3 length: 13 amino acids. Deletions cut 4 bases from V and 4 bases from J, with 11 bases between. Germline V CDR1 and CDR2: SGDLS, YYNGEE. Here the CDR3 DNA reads TGTGCCAGCAGCCCGGACGAAGGCTATGGCTACACCTTC. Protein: CASSPDEGYGYTF. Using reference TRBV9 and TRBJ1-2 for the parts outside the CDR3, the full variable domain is DSGVTQTPKHLITATGQRVTLRCSPRSGDLSVYWYQQSLDQGLQFLIQYYNGEERAKGNILERFSAQQFPDLHSELNLSSLELGDSALYFCASSPDEGYGYTFGSGTRLTVV.

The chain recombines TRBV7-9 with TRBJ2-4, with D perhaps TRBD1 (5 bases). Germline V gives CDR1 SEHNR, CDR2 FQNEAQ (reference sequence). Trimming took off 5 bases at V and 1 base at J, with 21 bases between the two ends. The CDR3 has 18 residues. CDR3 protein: CASSTNGEGVFAKNIQYF. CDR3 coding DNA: TGTGCCAGCAGCACCAACGGCGAAGGGGTTTTCGCCAAAAACATTCAGTACTTC. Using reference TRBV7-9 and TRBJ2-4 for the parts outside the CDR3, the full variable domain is DTGVSQNPRHKITKRGQNVTFRCDPISEHNRLYWYRQTLGQGPEFLTYFQNEAQLEKSRLLSDRFSAERPKGSFSTLEIQRTEQGDSAMYLCASSTNGEGVFAKNIQYFGAGTRLSVL.

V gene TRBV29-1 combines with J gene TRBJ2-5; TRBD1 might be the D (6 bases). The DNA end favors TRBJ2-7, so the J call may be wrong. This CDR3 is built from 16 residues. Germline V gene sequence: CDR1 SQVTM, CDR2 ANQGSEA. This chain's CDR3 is CSVAPPPGHTPYEQYF. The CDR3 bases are TGCAGCGTTGCTCCCCCACCGGGACACACTCCCTACGAGCAGTACTTC.

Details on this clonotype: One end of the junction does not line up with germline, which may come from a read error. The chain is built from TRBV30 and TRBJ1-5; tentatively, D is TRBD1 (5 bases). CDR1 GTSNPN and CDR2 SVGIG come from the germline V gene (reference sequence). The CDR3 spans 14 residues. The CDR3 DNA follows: TGTGTCTGGAGTTCAGTGACAGAGGATCAGCCCCAGCATTTT. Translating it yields CVWSSVTEDQPQHF.

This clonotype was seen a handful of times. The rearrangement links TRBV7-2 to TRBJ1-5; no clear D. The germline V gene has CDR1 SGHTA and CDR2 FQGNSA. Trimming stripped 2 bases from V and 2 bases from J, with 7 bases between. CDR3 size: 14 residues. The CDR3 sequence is CASSLQAGNQPQHF. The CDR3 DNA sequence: TGTGCCAGCAGCTTACAGGCGGGCAATCAGCCCCAGCATTTT.

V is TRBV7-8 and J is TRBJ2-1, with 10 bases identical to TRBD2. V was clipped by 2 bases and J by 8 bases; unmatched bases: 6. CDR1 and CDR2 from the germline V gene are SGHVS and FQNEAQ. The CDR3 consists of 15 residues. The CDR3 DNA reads TGTGCCAGCAGCTTATCTAGCGGGAGAAGCGATGAGCAGTTCTTC. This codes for CASSLSSGRSDEQFF.

The CDR3 is CASKPRQVLNQPQHF. CDR3 DNA sequence: TGTGCCAGCAAACCCAGGCAGGTCCTGAATCAGCCCCAGCATTTT. This chain joins TRBV2 and TRBJ1-5; D not resolved. Per germline, CDR1 SNHLY and CDR2 FYNNEI. Trimming took off 7 bases at V and 4 bases at J, with 17 bases between the two ends. CDR3 length: 15 amino acids.

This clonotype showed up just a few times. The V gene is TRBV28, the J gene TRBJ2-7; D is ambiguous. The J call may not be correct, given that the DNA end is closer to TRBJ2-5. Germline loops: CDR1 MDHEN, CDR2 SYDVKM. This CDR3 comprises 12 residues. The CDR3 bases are TGTGCCAGCAGTTCGACCCTAGGGACCCAGTACTTC. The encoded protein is CASSSTLGTQYF.

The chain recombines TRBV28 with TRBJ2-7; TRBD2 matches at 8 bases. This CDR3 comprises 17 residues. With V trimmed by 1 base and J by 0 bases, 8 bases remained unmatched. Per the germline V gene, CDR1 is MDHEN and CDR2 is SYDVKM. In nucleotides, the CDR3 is TGTGCCAGCAGTTTATTTTCTGCGGGAGGCTCCTCCTACGAGCAGTACTTC. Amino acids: CASSLFSAGGSSYEQYF. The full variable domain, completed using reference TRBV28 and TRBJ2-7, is DVKVTQSSRYLVKRTGEKVFLECVQDMDHENMFWYRQDPGLGLRLIYFSYDVKMKEKGDIPEGYSVSREKKERFSLILESASTNQTSMYLCASSLFSAGGSSYEQYFGPGTRLTVT.

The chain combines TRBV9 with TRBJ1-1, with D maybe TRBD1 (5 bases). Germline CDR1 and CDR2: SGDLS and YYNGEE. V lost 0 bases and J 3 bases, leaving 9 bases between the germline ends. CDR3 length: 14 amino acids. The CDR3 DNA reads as TGTGCCAGCAGCGTAGGGGGGGACGACACTGAAGCTTTCTTT. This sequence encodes CASSVGGDDTEAFF.

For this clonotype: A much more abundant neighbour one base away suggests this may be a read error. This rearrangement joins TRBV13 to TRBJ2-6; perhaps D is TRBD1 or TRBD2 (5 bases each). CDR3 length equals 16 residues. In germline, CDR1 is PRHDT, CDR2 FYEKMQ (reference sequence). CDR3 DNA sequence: TGTACCAGCAGCCACAACGGGGCGCCTGGGGCCAACGTCCTGACTTTC. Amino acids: CTSSHNGAPGANVLTF.

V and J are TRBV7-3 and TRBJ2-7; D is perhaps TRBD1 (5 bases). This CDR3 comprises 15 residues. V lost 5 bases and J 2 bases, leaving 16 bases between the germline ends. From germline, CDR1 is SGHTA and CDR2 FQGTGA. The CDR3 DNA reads TGTGCCAGCAGCCTCAACCCAGCGACAGCCTACGAGCAGTACTTC. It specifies CASSLNPATAYEQYF.

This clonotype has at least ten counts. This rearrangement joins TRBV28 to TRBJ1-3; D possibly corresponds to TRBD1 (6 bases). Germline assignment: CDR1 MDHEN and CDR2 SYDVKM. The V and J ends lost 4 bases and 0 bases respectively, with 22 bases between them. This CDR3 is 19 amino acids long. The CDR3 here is CASSSSAGTKNPSGNTIYF. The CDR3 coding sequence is TGTGCCAGCAGTTCAAGTGCCGGGACAAAGAACCCCTCTGGAAACACCATATATTTT.